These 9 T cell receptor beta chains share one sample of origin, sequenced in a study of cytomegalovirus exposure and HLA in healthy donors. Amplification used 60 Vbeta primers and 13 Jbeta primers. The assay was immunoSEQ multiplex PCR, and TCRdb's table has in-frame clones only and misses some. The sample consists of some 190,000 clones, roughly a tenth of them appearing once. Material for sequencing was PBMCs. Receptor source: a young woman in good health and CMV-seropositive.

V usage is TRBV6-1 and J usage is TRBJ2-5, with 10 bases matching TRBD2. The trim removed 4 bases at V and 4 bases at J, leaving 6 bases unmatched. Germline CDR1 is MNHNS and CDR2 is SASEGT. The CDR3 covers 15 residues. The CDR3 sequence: CASSALAGELETQYF. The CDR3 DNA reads TGTGCCAGCAGTGCCCTAGCGGGAGAACTAGAGACCCAGTACTTC.

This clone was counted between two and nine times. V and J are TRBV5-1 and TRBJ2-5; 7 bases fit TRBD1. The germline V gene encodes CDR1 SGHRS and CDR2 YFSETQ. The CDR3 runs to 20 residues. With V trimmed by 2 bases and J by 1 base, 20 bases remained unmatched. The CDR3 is CASSFIGGAMRAGGQETQYF. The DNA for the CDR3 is TGCGCCAGCAGCTTCATAGGGGGCGCGATGAGGGCGGGCGGCCAAGAGACCCAGTACTTC.

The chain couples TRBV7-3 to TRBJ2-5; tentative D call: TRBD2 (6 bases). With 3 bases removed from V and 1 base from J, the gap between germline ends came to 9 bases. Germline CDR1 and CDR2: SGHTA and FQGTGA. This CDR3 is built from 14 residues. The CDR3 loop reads CASSFAGLQETQYF. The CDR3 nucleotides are TGTGCCAGCAGCTTCGCGGGGCTCCAAGAGACCCAGTACTTC.

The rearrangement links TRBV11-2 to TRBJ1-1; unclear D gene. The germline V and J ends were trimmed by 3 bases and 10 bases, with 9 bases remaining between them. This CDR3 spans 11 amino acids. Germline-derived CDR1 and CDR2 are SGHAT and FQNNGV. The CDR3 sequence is CASSFRVGAFF. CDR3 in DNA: TGTGCCAGCAGCTTCCGGGTCGGAGCTTTCTTT. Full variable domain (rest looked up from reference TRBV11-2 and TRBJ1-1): EAGVAQSPRYKIIEKRQSVAFWCNPISGHATLYWYQQILGQGPKLLIQFQNNGVVDDSQLPKDRFSAERLKGVDSTLKIQPAKLEDSAVYLCASSFRVGAFFGQGTRLTVV.

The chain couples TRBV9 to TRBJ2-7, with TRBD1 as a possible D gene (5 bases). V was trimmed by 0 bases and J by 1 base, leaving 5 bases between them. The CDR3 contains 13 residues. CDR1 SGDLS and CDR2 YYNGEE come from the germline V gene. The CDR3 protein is CASSVGQSYEQYF. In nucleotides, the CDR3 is TGTGCCAGCAGCGTAGGACAGTCCTACGAGCAGTACTTC.

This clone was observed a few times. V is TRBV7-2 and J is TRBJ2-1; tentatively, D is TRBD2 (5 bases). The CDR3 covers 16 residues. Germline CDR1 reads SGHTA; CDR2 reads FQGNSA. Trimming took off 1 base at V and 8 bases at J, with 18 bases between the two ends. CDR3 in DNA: TGTGCCAGCAGCTTAGAAGGCCTAGCCAGAGCCCATGAGCAGTTCTTC. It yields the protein CASSLEGLARAHEQFF.

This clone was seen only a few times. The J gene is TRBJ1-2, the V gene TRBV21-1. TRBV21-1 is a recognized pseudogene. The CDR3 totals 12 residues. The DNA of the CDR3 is TGTGGAGGGGGGGCCCTAAACTATGGCTACACCTTC. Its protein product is CGGGALNYGYTF.

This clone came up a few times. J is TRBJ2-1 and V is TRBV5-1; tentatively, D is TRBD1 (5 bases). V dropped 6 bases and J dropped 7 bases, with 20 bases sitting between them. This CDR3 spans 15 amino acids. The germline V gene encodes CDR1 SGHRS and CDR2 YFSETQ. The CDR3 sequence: CASTYRSGSGNEQFF. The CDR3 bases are TGCGCCAGCACCTACCGGTCAGGGTCCGGTAATGAGCAGTTCTTC.

CDR3 amino acids: CASSQEGTFNEQFF. The CDR3 DNA sequence: TGTGCCAGCAGCCAAGAAGGGACTTTTAATGAGCAGTTCTTC. The chain couples TRBV4-2 to TRBJ2-1; D perhaps matches TRBD2 (6 bases). Trimming took 0 bases from V and 7 from J, leaving 10 bases between them. In germline, CDR1 is LGHNA, CDR2 YNFKEQ. The CDR3 runs to 14 residues.